This T cell receptor beta chain was sequenced during a study of CD8+CD57+ T cells in acquired aplastic anemia (dated by TCRdb to between 2018 and 2020). Study-wide context: DNA extracted from sorted CD4+ and CD8+ cells had a mean of roughly 3.3 ug, with a range of roughly 0.19 to 27.4 ug. A CD8+CD57+ expansion meant a frequency higher than the mean frequency seen in healthy subjects.

Here is what the overall study found, with its caveats: Some 27 CD8+ CDR3 sequences were found in both patients and controls but appeared to be highly expressed in patients and within the immunodominant clones of the patients. CD8+ Simpson's diversity did not differ significantly between patients and healthy controls (P=0.060).

From its cysteine to its phenylalanine, the CDR3 spans 14 amino acids. Just CDR3 DNA is preserved here, 42 bases in frame from base 1. From a lookup of the germline V gene (reference sequence), CDR1 and CDR2 are SSHAT and FNYEAQ. The patients picked for sequencing were ones in whom flow cytometry had shown an expansion of CD8+CD57+ cells. Severe acquired aplastic anemia was diagnosed in all patients according to International Study of Aplastic Anemia and Agranulocytosis and Camitta criteria. At the time blood was sampled, none of the patients had received any therapy. In the study, sorted CD4+ and CD8+ blood T cells from patients with severe aplastic anemia and from healthy subjects underwent deep sequencing of TCR repertoires. Patients were enrolled in the USA under clinicaltrials.gov protocols 00001620, 01623167, 00001397, 00071045, 00081523 and 00961064. Ficoll-Paque density gradient centrifugation was used to isolate peripheral blood mononuclear cells. Before DNA extraction, CD4+ and CD8+ T cells were sorted by FACS or by magnetic beads.

This clonotype was counted once. Which antigen it targets is not known. At one end, the junction sequence differs from germline, possibly due to a read error. Genomic DNA served as template for TCR beta VDJ combination and CDR3 sequence profiling. An Illumina HiSeq 2000 was used for TCR repertoire sequencing. The source study handled its data this way. TRBV/TRBJ rearrangement plots, CDR3 size and DJ length profiles, and Simpson's diversity index were used to assess repertoires. The immunodominant clone was defined as the most abundant DNA sequence in deep sequencing data. CDR3 amino acid sequences were checked for sharing across subjects and were also compared against the VDJdb database and published repertoires. TCRdb's own reprocessing of the public reads used fastp at Q25 and MiXCR and kept productive beta chains. Each CDR3 protein appears once, grouped with its most common genes and DNA. The V and J calls follow TCRdb's processing rather than the paper's. The sample table lists 150,000 to 200,000 distinct CDR3 sequences, over 55% of them with a count of one. 45% to 60% of the sample is taken by the ten largest.

This sequence originates from a human donor with aplastic anemia. Sequenced input: sorted CD4+, CD8+, or CD8+CD57+ T cells (not recorded which) from PBMCs. The V and J genes are TRBV7-7 and TRBJ2-5, with the D gene uncertain. The nucleotides are TGTGCTAGCAGCTTAGTAGGTTATGGCGAGACCCAGTACTTC. Its coded protein is CASSLVGYGETQYF.